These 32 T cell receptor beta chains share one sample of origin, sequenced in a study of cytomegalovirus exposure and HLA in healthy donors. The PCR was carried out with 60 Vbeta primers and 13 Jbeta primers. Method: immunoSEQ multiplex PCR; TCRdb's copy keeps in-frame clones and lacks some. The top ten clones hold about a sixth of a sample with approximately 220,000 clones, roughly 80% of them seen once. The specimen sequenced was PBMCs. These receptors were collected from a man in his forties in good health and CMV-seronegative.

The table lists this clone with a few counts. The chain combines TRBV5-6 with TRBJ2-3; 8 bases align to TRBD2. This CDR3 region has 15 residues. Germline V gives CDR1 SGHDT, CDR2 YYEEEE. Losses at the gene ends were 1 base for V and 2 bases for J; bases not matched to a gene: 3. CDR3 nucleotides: TGTGCCAGCAGCTTGTCCGGGGGGGTCACAGATACGCAGTATTTT. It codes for CASSLSGGVTDTQYF.

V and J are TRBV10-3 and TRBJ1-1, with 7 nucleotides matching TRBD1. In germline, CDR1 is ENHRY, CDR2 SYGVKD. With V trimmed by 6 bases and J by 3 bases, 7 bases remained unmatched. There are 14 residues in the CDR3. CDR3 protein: CAIRTTGTDTEAFF. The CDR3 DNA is TGTGCCATCAGGACTACAGGGACAGACACTGAAGCTTTCTTT.

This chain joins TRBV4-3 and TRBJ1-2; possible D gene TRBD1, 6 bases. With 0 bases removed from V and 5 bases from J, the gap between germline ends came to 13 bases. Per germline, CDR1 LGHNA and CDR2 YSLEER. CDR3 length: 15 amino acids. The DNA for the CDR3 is TGCGCCAGCAGCCAAGATAAACAGGGTTTTTATGGCTACACCTTC. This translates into CASSQDKQGFYGYTF.

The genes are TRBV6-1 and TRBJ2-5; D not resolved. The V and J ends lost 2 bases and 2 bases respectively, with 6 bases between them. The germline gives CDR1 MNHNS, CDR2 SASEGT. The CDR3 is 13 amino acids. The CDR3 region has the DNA TGTGCCAGCAGTGAACACCAGCAAGAGACCCAGTACTTC. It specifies CASSEHQQETQYF.

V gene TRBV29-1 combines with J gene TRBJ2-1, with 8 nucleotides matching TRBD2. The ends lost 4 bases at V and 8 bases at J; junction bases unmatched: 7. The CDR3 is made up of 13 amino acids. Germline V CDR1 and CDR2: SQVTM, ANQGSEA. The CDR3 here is CSVGGAGVHEQFF. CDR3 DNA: TGCAGCGTTGGAGGAGCGGGAGTGCATGAGCAGTTCTTC.

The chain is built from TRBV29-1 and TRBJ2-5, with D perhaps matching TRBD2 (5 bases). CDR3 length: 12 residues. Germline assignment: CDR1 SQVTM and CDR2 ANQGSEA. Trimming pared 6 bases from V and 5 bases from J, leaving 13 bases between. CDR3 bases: TGCAGCGTCCGGACTGGCCGGGAGACCCAGTACTTC. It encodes CSVRTGRETQYF.

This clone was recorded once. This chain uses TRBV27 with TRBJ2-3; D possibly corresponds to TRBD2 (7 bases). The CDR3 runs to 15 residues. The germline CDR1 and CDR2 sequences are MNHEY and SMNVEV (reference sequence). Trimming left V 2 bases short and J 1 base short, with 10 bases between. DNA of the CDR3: TGTGCCAGCAGTTTAAGGGGGAGGGGCACAGATACGCAGTATTTT. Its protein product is CASSLRGRGTDTQYF.

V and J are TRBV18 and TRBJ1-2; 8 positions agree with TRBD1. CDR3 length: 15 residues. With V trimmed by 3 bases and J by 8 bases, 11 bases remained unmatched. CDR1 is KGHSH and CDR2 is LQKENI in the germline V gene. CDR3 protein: CASSPPGTGSNGYTF. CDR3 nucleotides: TGTGCCAGCTCACCCCCCGGGACAGGTAGTAACGGCTACACCTTC.

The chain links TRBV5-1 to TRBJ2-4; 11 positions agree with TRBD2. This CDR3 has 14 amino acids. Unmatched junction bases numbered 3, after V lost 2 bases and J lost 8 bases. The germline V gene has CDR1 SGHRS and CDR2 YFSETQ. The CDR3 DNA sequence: TGCGCCAGCAGCTTACTAGCGGGAGTGGACATTCAGTACTTC. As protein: CASSLLAGVDIQYF.

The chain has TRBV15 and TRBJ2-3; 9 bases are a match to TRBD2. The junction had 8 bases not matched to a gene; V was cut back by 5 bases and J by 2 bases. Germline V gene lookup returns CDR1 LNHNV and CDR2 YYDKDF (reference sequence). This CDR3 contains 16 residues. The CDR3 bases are TGTGCCACCAGCGAAGCCCTAGCGGGGCACACAGATACGCAGTATTTT. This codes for CATSEALAGHTDTQYF.

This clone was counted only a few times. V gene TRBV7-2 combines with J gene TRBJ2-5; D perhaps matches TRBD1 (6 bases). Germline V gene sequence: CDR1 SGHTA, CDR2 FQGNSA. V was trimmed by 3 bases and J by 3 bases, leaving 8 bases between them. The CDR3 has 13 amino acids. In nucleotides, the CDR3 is TGTGCCAGCAGCTTTCGGACAGAAGAGACCCAGTACTTC. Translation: CASSFRTEETQYF.

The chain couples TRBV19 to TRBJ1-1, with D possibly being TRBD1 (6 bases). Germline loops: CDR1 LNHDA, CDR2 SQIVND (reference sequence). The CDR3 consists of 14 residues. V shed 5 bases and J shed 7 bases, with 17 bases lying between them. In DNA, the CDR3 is TGTGCCAGTAGTTCCCGCGGGGGAGGGGGTGAAGCTTTCTTT. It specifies CASSSRGGGGEAFF.

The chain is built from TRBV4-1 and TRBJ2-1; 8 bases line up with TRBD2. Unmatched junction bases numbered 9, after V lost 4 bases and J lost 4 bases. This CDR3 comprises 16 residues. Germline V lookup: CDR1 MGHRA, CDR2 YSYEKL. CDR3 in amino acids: CASSPIGRGGYNEQFF. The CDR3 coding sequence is TGCGCCAGCAGCCCCATCGGGAGGGGCGGGTACAATGAGCAGTTCTTC.

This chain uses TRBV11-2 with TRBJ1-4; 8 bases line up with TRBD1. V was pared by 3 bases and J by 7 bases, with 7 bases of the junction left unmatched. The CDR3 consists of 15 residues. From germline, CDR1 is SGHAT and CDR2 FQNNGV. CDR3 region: CASSLDRAWGEKLFF. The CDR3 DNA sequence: TGTGCCAGCAGCTTGGACAGGGCTTGGGGTGAAAAACTGTTTTTT.

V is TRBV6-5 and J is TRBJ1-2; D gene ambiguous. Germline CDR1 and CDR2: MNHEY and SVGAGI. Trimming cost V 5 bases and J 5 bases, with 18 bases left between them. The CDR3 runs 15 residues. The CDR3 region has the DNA TGTGCCAGCAGTCCCCATCCGCCGAGGAATTATGGCTACACCTTC. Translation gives CASSPHPPRNYGYTF.

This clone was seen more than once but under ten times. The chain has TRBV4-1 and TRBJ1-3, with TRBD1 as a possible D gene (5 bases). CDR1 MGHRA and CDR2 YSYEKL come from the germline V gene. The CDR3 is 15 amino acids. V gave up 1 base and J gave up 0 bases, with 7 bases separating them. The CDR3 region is CASSQGQYSGNTIYF. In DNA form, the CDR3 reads TGCGCCAGCAGCCAAGGACAGTACTCTGGAAACACCATATATTTT.

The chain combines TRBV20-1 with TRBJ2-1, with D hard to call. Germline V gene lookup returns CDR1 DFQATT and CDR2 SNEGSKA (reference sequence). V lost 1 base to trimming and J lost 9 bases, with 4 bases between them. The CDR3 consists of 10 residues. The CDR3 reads CSARATEQFF. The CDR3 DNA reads TGCAGTGCTAGAGCTACTGAGCAGTTCTTC.

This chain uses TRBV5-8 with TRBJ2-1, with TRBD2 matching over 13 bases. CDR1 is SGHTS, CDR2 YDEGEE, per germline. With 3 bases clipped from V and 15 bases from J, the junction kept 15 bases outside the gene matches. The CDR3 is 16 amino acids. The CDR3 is CASSSTLTSGRAKRFF. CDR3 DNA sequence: TGTGCCAGCAGCTCAACCTTAACTAGCGGGAGGGCCAAGCGGTTCTTC.

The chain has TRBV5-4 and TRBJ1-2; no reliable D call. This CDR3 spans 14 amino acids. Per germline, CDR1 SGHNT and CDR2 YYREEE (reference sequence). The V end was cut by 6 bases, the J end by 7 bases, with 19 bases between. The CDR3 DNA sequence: TGTGCCAGCATCCATCCCCAGGATCCGGTTGGCTACACCTTC. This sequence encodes CASIHPQDPVGYTF.

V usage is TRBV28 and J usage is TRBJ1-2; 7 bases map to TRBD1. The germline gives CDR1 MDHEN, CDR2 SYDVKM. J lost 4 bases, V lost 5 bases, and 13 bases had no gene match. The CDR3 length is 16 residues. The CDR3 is CASSPGGQASSYGYTF. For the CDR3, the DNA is TGTGCCAGCAGTCCGGGCGGACAGGCCTCGAGCTATGGCTACACCTTC.

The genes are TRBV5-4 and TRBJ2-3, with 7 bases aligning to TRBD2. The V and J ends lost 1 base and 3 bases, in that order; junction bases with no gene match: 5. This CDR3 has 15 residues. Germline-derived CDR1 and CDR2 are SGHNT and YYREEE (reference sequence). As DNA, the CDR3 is TGTGCCAGCAGCTTGAGGCGGGAGAAGACAGATACGCAGTATTTT. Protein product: CASSLRREKTDTQYF.

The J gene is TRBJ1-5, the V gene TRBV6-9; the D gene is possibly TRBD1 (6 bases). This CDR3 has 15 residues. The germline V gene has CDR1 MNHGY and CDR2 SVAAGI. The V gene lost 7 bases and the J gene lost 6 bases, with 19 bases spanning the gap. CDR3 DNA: TGTGCCAGCACCCTGAGGGGGGGGGTAGGTCAGCCCCAGCATTTT. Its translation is CASTLRGGVGQPQHF.

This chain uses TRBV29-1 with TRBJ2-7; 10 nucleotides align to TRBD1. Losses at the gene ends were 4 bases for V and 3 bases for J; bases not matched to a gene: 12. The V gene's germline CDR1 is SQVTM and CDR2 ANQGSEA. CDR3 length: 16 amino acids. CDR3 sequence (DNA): TGCAGCGTTGGGGGACTGCCGGGACAGGGGTACTACGAGCAGTACTTC. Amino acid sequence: CSVGGLPGQGYYEQYF.

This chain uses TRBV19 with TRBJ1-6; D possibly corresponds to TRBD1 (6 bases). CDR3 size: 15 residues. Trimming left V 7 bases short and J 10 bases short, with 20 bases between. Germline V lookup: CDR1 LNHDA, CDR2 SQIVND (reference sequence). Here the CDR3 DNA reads TGTGCCAGTACACAGCGACAGGACGGTGGATCACCCCTCCACTTT. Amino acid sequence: CASTQRQDGGSPLHF.

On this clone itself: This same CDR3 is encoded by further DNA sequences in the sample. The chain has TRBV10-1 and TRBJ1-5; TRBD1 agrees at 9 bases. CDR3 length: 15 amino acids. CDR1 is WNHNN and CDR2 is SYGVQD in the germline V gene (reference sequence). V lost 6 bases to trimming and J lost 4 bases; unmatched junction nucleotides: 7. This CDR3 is CASRPGQGGNQPQHF. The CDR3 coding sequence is TGCGCCAGCAGACCGGGACAGGGCGGGAATCAGCCCCAGCATTTT.

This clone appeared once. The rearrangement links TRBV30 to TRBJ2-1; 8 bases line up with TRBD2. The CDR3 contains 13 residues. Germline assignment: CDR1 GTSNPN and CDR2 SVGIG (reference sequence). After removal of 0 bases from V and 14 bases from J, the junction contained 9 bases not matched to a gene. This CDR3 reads CAWSVREGGWEFF. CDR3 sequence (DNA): TGTGCCTGGAGTGTACGGGAGGGGGGTTGGGAGTTCTTC.

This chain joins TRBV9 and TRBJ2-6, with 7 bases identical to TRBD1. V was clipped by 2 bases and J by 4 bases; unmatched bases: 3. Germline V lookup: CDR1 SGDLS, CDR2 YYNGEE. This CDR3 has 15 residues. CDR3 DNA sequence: TGTGCCAGCAGCGTCGGACAGGTCGGGGCCAACGTCCTGACTTTC. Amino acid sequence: CASSVGQVGANVLTF.

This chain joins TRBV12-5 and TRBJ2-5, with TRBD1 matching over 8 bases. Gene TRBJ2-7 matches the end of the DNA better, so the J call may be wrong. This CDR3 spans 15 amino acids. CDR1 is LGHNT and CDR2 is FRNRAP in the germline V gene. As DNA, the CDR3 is TGTGCTAGTGCCAAGGACAGGGCATTGGCCTACGAGCAGTACTTC. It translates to CASAKDRALAYEQYF.

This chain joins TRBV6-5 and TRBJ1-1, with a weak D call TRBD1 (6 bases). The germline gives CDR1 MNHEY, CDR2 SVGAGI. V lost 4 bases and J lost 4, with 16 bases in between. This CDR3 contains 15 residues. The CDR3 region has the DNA TGTGCCAGCAGTTCCATACAGGGCGGTGGCACTGAAGCTTTCTTT. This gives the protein CASSSIQGGGTEAFF.

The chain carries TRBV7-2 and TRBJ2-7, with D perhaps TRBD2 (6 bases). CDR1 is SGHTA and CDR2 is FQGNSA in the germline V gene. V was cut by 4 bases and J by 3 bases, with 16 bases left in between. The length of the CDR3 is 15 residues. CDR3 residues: CASSSEGLSLYEQYF. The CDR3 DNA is TGTGCCAGCAGCTCTGAGGGACTTTCTCTCTACGAGCAGTACTTC.

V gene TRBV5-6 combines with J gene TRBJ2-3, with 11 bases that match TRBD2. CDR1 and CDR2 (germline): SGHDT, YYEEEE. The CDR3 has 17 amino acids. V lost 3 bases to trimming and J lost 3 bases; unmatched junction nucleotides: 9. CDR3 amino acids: CASSSSLLAGGTDTQYF. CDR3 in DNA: TGTGCCAGCAGCTCCTCCCTCCTAGCGGGAGGAACAGATACGCAGTATTTT.

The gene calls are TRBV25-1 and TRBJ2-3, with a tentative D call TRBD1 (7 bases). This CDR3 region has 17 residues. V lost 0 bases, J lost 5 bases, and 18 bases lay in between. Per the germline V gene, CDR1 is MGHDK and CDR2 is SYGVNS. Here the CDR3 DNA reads TGTGCCAGCAGTGAATATGGGGGGAAGGGGGCAGGAGATACGCAGTATTTT. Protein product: CASSEYGGKGAGDTQYF.